This T cell receptor beta chain was recorded in a study of CXCR3-negative and CXCR3-positive naive CD8 T cells. Findings of the study overall: Most assays used freshly isolated PBMCs, as cryopreservation partially reduced CXCR3. Whereas both naive subsets had comparably high diversity, memory CD8+ cells had much lower diversity. CXCR3-negative and CXCR3-positive naive cells shared comparable TRBV-TRBJ usage, but memory cells did not.

Regarding this clonotype: Its antigen is still unknown.

All CD8+ T cell subsets were sorted in triplicate at 250,000 to 300,000 cells each. It was by 5' RACE with UMI labels that the TRB cDNA libraries were prepared. Reanalyzing the 5' RACE reads, TCRdb keeps one entry per CDR3 protein, without DNA. The sample data list about 57,000 distinct CDR3 sequences. Germline lookup yields CDR1 PRHDT and CDR2 FYEKMQ (reference sequence). This CDR3 is 15 amino acids long. The source material was memory CD8+ T cells from blood. J is TRBJ1-3 and V is TRBV13. The clonotype was recovered from a human donor in good health. Some clones in this sample may be carry-over from other donors' samples. The CDR3 region is CASSQRQTSGNTIYF.